Listed below are T cell receptor beta chains from one sample, sequenced in a study of cytotoxic CD8 clonotypes in ibrutinib-treated CLL. The repertoire was sequenced with immunoSEQ multiplex PCR; TCRdb's copy has only in-frame clones and lacks some. The sample records 200,000 or so clones, around 75% being singletons. This material consisted of PBMCs, taken after 12 months of ibrutinib treatment. The source of these receptors is a human donor with chronic lymphocytic leukemia. CDR3s include the opening cysteine and the closing phenylalanine or tryptophan. D genes are given only for firm matches. Expanded clones get a size class; other rows say once, few or many, or leave the size out.

v_call,clone_size,d_call,j_call,cdr3_aa,cdr3_nt
TRBV7-8,NA,NA,TRBJ1-2,CASSSPGGRRGYTF,TGTGCCAGCAGCTCCCCTGGGGGGCGAAGGGGCTACACCTTC
TRBV9,NA,NA,TRBJ1-5,CASSTDPIRHF,TGTGCCAGCAGCACAGACCCGATCCGGCATTTT
TRBV4-2,NA,TRBD1,TRBJ2-2,CASSQVTGDGELFF,TGTGCCAGCAGCCAGGTCACAGGGGACGGGGAGCTGTTTTTT
TRBV9,NA,NA,TRBJ1-1,CASSVVSWNTEAFF,TGTGCCAGCAGCGTAGTTTCCTGGAACACTGAAGCTTTCTTT
TRBV25-1,NA,NA,TRBJ2-7,CASSESGPGTPFRYEQYF,TGTGCCAGCAGTGAATCGGGTCCGGGCACCCCATTTAGGTACGAGCAGTACTTC
TRBV10-3,NA,TRBD1,TRBJ1-1,CAIRSMDRRNTEAFF,TGTGCCATCAGGAGCATGGACAGGAGGAACACTGAAGCTTTCTTT
TRBV4-2,few,TRBD1,TRBJ2-7,CASSQQGVSSYEQYF,TGTGCCAGCAGCCAACAGGGGGTTTCCTCCTACGAGCAGTACTTC
TRBV30,NA,TRBD1,TRBJ1-4,CASRARTGPYEKLFF,TGTGCCTCCCGAGCCAGGACAGGGCCCTATGAAAAACTGTTTTTT
TRBV30,NA,NA,TRBJ1-2,CAWRPLDLIGYTF,TGTGCCTGGAGACCCCTGGACTTGATTGGCTACACCTTC
TRBV6-5,NA,NA,TRBJ1-4,CASRAGAREKLFF,TGTGCCAGTCGAGCAGGGGCCCGGGAAAAACTGTTTTTT
TRBV5-4,NA,NA,TRBJ2-5,CASSFSQETQYF,TGTGCCAGCAGCTTCTCCCAAGAGACCCAGTACTTC
TRBV28,NA,TRBD1,TRBJ1-3,CASSLAGGPGNTIYF,TGTGCCAGCAGTTTAGCAGGGGGCCCTGGAAACACCATATATTTT
TRBV6-5,few,NA,TRBJ2-5,CASSYNGVVETQYF,TGTGCCAGCAGTTACAACGGGGTCGTGGAGACCCAGTACTTC
TRBV15,NA,NA,TRBJ1-2,CATSRRSLGTYGYTF,TGTGCCACCAGCAGACGGAGTCTCGGTACCTATGGCTACACCTTC
TRBV6-5,NA,NA,TRBJ2-2,CASSYHVPPGGELFF,TGTGCCAGCAGTTATCACGTGCCCCCCGGCGGGGAGCTGTTTTTT
TRBV6-1,NA,TRBD1,TRBJ1-5,CASSEDRGDQPQHF,TGTGCCAGCAGTGAAGACAGGGGCGATCAGCCCCAGCATTTT